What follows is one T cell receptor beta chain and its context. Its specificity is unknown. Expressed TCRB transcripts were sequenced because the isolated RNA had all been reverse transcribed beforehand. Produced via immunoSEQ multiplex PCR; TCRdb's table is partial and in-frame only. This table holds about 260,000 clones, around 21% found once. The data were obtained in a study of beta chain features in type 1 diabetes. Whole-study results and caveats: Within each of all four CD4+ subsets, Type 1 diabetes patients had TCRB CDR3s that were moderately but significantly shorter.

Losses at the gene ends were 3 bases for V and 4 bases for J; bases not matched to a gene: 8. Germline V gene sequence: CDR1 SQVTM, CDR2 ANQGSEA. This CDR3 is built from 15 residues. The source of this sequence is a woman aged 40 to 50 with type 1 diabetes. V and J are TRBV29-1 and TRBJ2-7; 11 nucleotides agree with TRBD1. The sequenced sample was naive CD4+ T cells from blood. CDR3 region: CSVDVPGTGGYEQYF. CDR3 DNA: TGCAGCGTTGACGTTCCCGGGACAGGGGGATACGAGCAGTACTTC.